A selection of T cell receptor beta chains follows, all from one sample in a study of cytomegalovirus exposure and HLA in healthy donors. Profiling relied on immunoSEQ multiplex PCR, and the TCRdb table lists in-frame clones only, not all of them. Among 46,000 or so clones listed, less than 75% were seen once. Source material: PBMCs. All receptors derive from a man aged 60 to 75 in good health and CMV-seropositive. Each CDR3 is given with its conserved first and last residue. Fields, in order: CDR3 DNA, CDR3 protein, J gene, D gene, clone size, V gene. A D gene is named only where the DNA matches it firmly. The size field is filled for only some rows; it gives once, few, many or a size class.

CDR3 DNA: TGTGCCAGTAGTATGGGGACAGCCCAAGAGACCCAGTACTTC
CDR3 protein: CASSMGTAQETQYF
J gene: TRBJ2-5
D gene: TRBD1
clone size: few
V gene: TRBV19

CDR3 DNA: TGTGCTAGCAGCCCCCTTCAGGGGCGGGCCTCCTACAATGAGCAGTTCTTC
CDR3 protein: CASSPLQGRASYNEQFF
J gene: TRBJ2-1
D gene: .
clone size: .
V gene: TRBV7-7

CDR3 DNA: TGTGCCAGCAGGCAGTACAATGAGCAGTTCTTC
CDR3 protein: CASRQYNEQFF
J gene: TRBJ2-1
D gene: .
clone size: .
V gene: TRBV6-5

CDR3 DNA: TGTGCCAGCAGCCGGACATCCTATAATGAAAAACTGTTTTTT
CDR3 protein: CASSRTSYNEKLFF
J gene: TRBJ1-4
D gene: .
clone size: .
V gene: TRBV5-5

CDR3 DNA: TGTGCCAGCAGCCAAGTAGTGTCGAGGGACAGAATCAATCAGCCCCAGCATTTT
CDR3 protein: CASSQVVSRDRINQPQHF
J gene: TRBJ1-5
D gene: TRBD1
clone size: .
V gene: TRBV4-2

CDR3 DNA: TGTGCCAGCACCCCGGGGGGGGACAGGGGGGTCAATGAGCAGTTCTTC
CDR3 protein: CASTPGGDRGVNEQFF
J gene: TRBJ2-1
D gene: TRBD1
clone size: .
V gene: TRBV5-4

CDR3 DNA: TGTGCCAGCAGCCGAGACACCCAAGAGACCCAGTACTTC
CDR3 protein: CASSRDTQETQYF
J gene: TRBJ2-5
D gene: .
clone size: .
V gene: TRBV5-6

CDR3 DNA: TGTGCCAGCAAGAGGAACAGGCACTACGAGCAGTACTTC
CDR3 protein: CASKRNRHYEQYF
J gene: TRBJ2-7
D gene: .
clone size: few
V gene: TRBV5-8

CDR3 DNA: TGTGCCAGCAGTGGAACAGGGCGGTCCTACGAGCAGTACTTC
CDR3 protein: CASSGTGRSYEQYF
J gene: TRBJ2-7
D gene: .
clone size: .
V gene: TRBV6-5

CDR3 DNA: TGTGCCAGCTCACCCACGGGACAGGGGGTGCCTGGGGGCTACACCTTC
CDR3 protein: CASSPTGQGVPGGYTF
J gene: TRBJ1-2
D gene: TRBD1
clone size: .
V gene: TRBV18

CDR3 DNA: TGTGCCAGCAGCCAAGGGGGGCGCAGCTACACCTTC
CDR3 protein: CASSQGGRSYTF
J gene: TRBJ1-2
D gene: .
clone size: .
V gene: TRBV14

CDR3 DNA: TGCGCCAGCAGCCAGGCAGGACTAGCGGGCGGTGAAGAGACCCAGTACTTC
CDR3 protein: CASSQAGLAGGEETQYF
J gene: TRBJ2-5
D gene: TRBD2
clone size: .
V gene: TRBV4-1

CDR3 DNA: TGTGCCAGCAGCGTCGGACAGAGGAACACTGAAGCTTTCTTT
CDR3 protein: CASSVGQRNTEAFF
J gene: TRBJ1-1
D gene: .
clone size: .
V gene: TRBV7-9

CDR3 DNA: TGTGCCAGCAGCACCGGGTCTCCGGGGGAGACCCAGTACTTC
CDR3 protein: CASSTGSPGETQYF
J gene: TRBJ2-5
D gene: .
clone size: few
V gene: TRBV7-2

CDR3 DNA: TGCGCCAGCAGCTCGACCCCGACAGGCGACTACGAGCAGTACTTC
CDR3 protein: CASSSTPTGDYEQYF
J gene: TRBJ2-7
D gene: .
clone size: few
V gene: TRBV5-1

CDR3 DNA: TGTGCCAGCGGTCAGGGGAATCAGCCCCAGCATTTT
CDR3 protein: CASGQGNQPQHF
J gene: TRBJ1-5
D gene: .
clone size: few
V gene: TRBV5-8

CDR3 DNA: TGTGCCAGCAGCTTGAAAGGGGATGAGCAGTTCTTC
CDR3 protein: CASSLKGDEQFF
J gene: TRBJ2-1
D gene: .
clone size: .
V gene: TRBV7-6

CDR3 DNA: TGTGCCAGCAGCTTGGAGACAGGTCGTGCTTATGGCTACACCTTC
CDR3 protein: CASSLETGRAYGYTF
J gene: TRBJ1-2
D gene: .
clone size: once
V gene: TRBV5-4

CDR3 DNA: TGTGCCAGCAGCCCCTACTTTACAGATACGCAGTATTTT
CDR3 protein: CASSPYFTDTQYF
J gene: TRBJ2-3
D gene: .
clone size: .
V gene: TRBV7-2

CDR3 DNA: TGCGCCAGCAGCTTCCCCGGGACAGGTTCCCAGGAGACCCAGTACTTC
CDR3 protein: CASSFPGTGSQETQYF
J gene: TRBJ2-5
D gene: TRBD1
clone size: .
V gene: TRBV5-1

CDR3 DNA: TGTGCCAGCAGCGTGGGCGTTTCGAGCTCCTACGAGCAGTACTTC
CDR3 protein: CASSVGVSSSYEQYF
J gene: TRBJ2-7
D gene: .
clone size: .
V gene: TRBV5-4

CDR3 DNA: TGTGCCAGCAGCATACCTGGGACTAGCGGGATCTCCTACGAGCAGTACTTC
CDR3 protein: CASSIPGTSGISYEQYF
J gene: TRBJ2-7
D gene: TRBD2
clone size: .
V gene: TRBV5-4

CDR3 DNA: TGTGCCAGCAAGGACAGGGGCAATCAGCCCCAGCATTTT
CDR3 protein: CASKDRGNQPQHF
J gene: TRBJ1-5
D gene: TRBD1
clone size: .
V gene: TRBV6-1

CDR3 DNA: TGTGCCAGCAGCTTATCCGGGACACAGTCCGGAGAAGGCTACACCTTC
CDR3 protein: CASSLSGTQSGEGYTF
J gene: TRBJ1-2
D gene: .
clone size: .
V gene: TRBV7-9

CDR3 DNA: TGTGCCAGCAGCAGTCGGACTAGCTGGAACACCGGGGAGCTGTTTTTT
CDR3 protein: CASSSRTSWNTGELFF
J gene: TRBJ2-2
D gene: .
clone size: .
V gene: TRBV21-1

CDR3 DNA: TGTGCCAGCATACAGGGGACCGACCGCACAGATACGCAGTATTTT
CDR3 protein: CASIQGTDRTDTQYF
J gene: TRBJ2-3
D gene: TRBD1
clone size: .
V gene: TRBV2

CDR3 DNA: TGCGCCAGCAGCTTAGATGGGGCGGCGAACACTGAAGCTTTCTTT
CDR3 protein: CASSLDGAANTEAFF
J gene: TRBJ1-1
D gene: .
clone size: few
V gene: TRBV5-1

CDR3 DNA: TGTGCCAGCAGCATGGGGAGGACTGAGCAGTTCTTC
CDR3 protein: CASSMGRTEQFF
J gene: TRBJ2-1
D gene: .
clone size: .
V gene: TRBV7-8

CDR3 DNA: TGTGCCAGCACCCCGGGGGGGTGGGATCAGCCCCAGCATTTT
CDR3 protein: CASTPGGWDQPQHF
J gene: TRBJ1-5
D gene: .
clone size: .
V gene: TRBV28

CDR3 DNA: TGTGCCAGTAGTGAGGTCGTGAGAGATACGCAGTATTTT
CDR3 protein: CASSEVVRDTQYF
J gene: TRBJ2-3
D gene: .
clone size: .
V gene: TRBV19

CDR3 DNA: TGCAGCGTCGCCGGGACAGGGGGCTCTGGGGCCAACGTCCTGACTTTC
CDR3 protein: CSVAGTGGSGANVLTF
J gene: TRBJ2-6
D gene: TRBD1
clone size: .
V gene: TRBV29-1

CDR3 DNA: TGTGCCAGCAGTCAAGACAGAACTAATGAAAAACTGTTTTTT
CDR3 protein: CASSQDRTNEKLFF
J gene: TRBJ1-4
D gene: .
clone size: .
V gene: TRBV28

CDR3 DNA: TGTGCCAGCAGCCCGAAACGACTAGCGGGAGGGATCACAGATACGCAGTATTTT
CDR3 protein: CASSPKRLAGGITDTQYF
J gene: TRBJ2-3
D gene: TRBD2
clone size: .
V gene: TRBV5-4

CDR3 DNA: TGTGCCAGCAGTGAAGCCGGACTAGCGGCAGATACGCAGTATTTT
CDR3 protein: CASSEAGLAADTQYF
J gene: TRBJ2-3
D gene: TRBD2
clone size: .
V gene: TRBV2

CDR3 DNA: TGCGCCAGCAGCCGATTAATCGGGTCTCTAGAAAAACTGTTTTTT
CDR3 protein: CASSRLIGSLEKLFF
J gene: TRBJ1-4
D gene: .
clone size: few
V gene: TRBV4-1

CDR3 DNA: TGTGCCAGCAGCTTCGACAGGGGAGCTGAGCAGTTCTTC
CDR3 protein: CASSFDRGAEQFF
J gene: TRBJ2-1
D gene: TRBD1
clone size: once
V gene: TRBV11-2

CDR3 DNA: TGCAGCGTTGATATCCAGGGTTCCTACGAGCAGTACTTC
CDR3 protein: CSVDIQGSYEQYF
J gene: TRBJ2-7
D gene: .
clone size: once
V gene: TRBV29-1

CDR3 DNA: TGTGCCAGCAGCTCAGAGACAGGGTCGGTTAATCAGCCCCAGCATTTT
CDR3 protein: CASSSETGSVNQPQHF
J gene: TRBJ1-5
D gene: .
clone size: .
V gene: TRBV21-1

CDR3 DNA: TGTGCCAGCAGTTCGCGACAGGGTGGGTACGAGCAGTACTTC
CDR3 protein: CASSSRQGGYEQYF
J gene: TRBJ2-7
D gene: TRBD1
clone size: .
V gene: TRBV27

CDR3 DNA: TGTGCCATCGGAGGGGAGAGGTACGAGCAGTACTTC
CDR3 protein: CAIGGERYEQYF
J gene: TRBJ2-7
D gene: .
clone size: .
V gene: TRBV10-3

CDR3 DNA: TGTGCCAGCAGCTTGACTAGCGGTTCCTACGAGCAGTACTTC
CDR3 protein: CASSLTSGSYEQYF
J gene: TRBJ2-7
D gene: TRBD2
clone size: once
V gene: TRBV5-4

CDR3 DNA: TGTGCCAGCAGCCATGAACAGGGGAATAGCAATCAGCCCCAGCATTTT
CDR3 protein: CASSHEQGNSNQPQHF
J gene: TRBJ1-5
D gene: TRBD1
clone size: .
V gene: TRBV4-2

CDR3 DNA: TGTGCCACCAGCGCCCTCCGGGTCGATGACACTGAAGCTTTCTTT
CDR3 protein: CATSALRVDDTEAFF
J gene: TRBJ1-1
D gene: .
clone size: .
V gene: TRBV15